Below, one T cell receptor (beta chain) is given with its context. The assay was immunoSEQ multiplex PCR, and TCRdb's table has in-frame clones only and misses some. The sample yields under 200,000 clones, 86% seen once. This entry comes from a study of blood T cell repertoires in COVID-19. Study-wide context: COVID-19 samples from acute and convalescent phases originated in the United States, Italy and Spain.

CDR1 and CDR2 from the germline V gene are SEHNR and FQNEAQ (reference sequence). Trimming cost V 11 bases and J 4 bases, with 17 bases left between them. This CDR3 has 13 amino acids. This receptor was taken from a man aged 45-65 years with active or convalescent COVID-19. Material: peripheral blood. The chain employs TRBV7-9 and TRBJ2-5; D unresolved. The CDR3 region is CAGQLRSGETQYF. As DNA, the CDR3 is TGTGCCGGCCAGCTTAGGAGTGGAGAGACCCAGTACTTC.